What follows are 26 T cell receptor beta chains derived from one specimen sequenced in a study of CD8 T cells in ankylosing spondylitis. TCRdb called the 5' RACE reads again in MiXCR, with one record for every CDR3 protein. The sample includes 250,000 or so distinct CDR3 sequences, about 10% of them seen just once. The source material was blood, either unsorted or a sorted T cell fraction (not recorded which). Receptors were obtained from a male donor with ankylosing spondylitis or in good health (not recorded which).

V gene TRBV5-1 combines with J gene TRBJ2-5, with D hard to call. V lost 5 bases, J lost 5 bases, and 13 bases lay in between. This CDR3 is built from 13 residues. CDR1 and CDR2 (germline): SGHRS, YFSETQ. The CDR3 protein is CASSRNQKETQYF. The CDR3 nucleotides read TGCGCCAGCAGTCGGAACCAGAAGGAGACCCAGTACTTC.

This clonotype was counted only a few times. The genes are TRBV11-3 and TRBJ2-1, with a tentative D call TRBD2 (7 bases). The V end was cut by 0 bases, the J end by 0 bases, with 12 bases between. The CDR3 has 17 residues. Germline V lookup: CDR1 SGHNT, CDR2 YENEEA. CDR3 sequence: CASSLEGGLSSYNEQFF. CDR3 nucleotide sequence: TGTGCCAGCAGCTTAGAGGGGGGGCTTAGCTCCTACAATGAGCAGTTCTTC.

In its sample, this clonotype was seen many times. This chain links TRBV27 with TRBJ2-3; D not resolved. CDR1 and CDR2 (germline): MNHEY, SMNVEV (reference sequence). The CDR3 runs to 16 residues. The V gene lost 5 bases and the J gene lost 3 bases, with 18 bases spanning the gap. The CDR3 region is CASSPLSMGITDTQYF. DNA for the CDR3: TGTGCCAGCAGTCCCCTGTCCATGGGGATAACAGATACGCAGTATTTT.

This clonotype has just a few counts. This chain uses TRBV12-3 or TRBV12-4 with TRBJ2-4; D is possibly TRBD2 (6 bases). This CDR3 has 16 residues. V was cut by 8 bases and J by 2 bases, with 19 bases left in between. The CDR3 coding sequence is TGTGCCAGCGGGTATGGGGGGACGGTGACCAAAAACATTCAGTACTTC. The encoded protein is CASGYGGTVTKNIQYF.

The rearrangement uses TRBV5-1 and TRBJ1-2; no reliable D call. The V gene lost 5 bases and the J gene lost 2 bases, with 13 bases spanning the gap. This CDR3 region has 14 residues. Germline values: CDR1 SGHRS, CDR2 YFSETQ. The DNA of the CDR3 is TGCGCCAGCAGTGAGGGAGAGGGCAACTATGGCTACACCTTC. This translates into CASSEGEGNYGYTF.

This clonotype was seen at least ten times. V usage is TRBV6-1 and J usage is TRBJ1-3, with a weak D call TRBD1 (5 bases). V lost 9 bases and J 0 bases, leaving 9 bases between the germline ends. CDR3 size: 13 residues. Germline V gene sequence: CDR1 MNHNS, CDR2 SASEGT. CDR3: CASEQDSGNTIYF. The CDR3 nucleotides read TGTGCCAGTGAACAGGACTCTGGAAACACCATATATTTT.

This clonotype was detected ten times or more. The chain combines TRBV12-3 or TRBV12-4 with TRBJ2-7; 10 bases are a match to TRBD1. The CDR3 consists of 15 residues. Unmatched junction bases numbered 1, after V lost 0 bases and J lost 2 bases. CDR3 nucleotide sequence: TGTGCCAGCAGTTTAGCTGGGACAGGGGCCTACGAGCAGTACTTC. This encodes CASSLAGTGAYEQYF.

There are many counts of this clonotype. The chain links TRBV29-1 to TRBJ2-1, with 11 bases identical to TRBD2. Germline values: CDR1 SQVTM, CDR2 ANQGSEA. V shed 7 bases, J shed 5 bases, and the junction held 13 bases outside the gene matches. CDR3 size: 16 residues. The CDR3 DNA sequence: TGCAGCGGGAGGGTAGCGGGAGGGATAACGAACAATGAGCAGTTCTTC. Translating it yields CSGRVAGGITNNEQFF.

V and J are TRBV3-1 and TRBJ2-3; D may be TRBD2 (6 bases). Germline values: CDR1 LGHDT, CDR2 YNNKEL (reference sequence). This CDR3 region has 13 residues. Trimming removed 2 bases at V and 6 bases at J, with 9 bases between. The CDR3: CASSQYAGDTQYF. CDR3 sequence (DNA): TGTGCCAGCAGCCAATACGCGGGGGATACGCAGTATTTT.

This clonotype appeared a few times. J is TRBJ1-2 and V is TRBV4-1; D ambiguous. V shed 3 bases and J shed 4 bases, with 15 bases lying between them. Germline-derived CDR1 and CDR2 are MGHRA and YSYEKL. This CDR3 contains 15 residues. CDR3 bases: TGCGCCAGCAGCCAGACATGGATCGCTGCCTATGGCTACACCTTC. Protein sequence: CASSQTWIAAYGYTF.

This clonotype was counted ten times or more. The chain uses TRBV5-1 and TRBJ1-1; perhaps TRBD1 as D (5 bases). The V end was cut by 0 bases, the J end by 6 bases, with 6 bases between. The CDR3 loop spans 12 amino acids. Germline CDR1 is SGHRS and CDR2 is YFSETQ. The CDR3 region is CASSLEGPEAFF. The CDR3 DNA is TGCGCCAGCAGCTTGGAGGGGCCTGAAGCTTTCTTT.

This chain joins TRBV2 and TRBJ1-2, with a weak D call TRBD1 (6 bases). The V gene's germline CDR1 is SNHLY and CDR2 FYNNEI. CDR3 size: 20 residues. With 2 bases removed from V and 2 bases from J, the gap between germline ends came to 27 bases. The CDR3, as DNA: TGTGCCAGCAGTGAAAGGGGGTGGGCCGAGGGAAACAGTAGGAACTATGGCTACACCTTC. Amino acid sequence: CASSERGWAEGNSRNYGYTF.

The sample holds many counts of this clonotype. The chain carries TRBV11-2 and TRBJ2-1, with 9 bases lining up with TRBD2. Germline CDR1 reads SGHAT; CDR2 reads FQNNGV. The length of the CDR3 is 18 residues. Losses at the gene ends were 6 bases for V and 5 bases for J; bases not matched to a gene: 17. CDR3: CASSPVGAGGPLDNEQFF. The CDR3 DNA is TGTGCCAGCAGTCCAGTCGGGGCGGGGGGGCCCCTTGACAATGAGCAGTTCTTC.

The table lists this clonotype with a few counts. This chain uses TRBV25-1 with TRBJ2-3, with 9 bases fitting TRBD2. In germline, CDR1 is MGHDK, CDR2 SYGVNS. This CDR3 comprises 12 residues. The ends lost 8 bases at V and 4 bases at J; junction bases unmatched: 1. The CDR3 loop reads CASWTSADTQYF. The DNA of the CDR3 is TGTGCCAGCTGGACTAGCGCAGATACGCAGTATTTT.

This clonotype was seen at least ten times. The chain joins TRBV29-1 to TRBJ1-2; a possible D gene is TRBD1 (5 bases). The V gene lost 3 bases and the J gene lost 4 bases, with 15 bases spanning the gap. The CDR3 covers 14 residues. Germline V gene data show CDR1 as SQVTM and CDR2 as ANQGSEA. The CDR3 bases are TGCAGCGTTGACGAAGGGGAGGGAATCTATGGCTACACCTTC. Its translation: CSVDEGEGIYGYTF. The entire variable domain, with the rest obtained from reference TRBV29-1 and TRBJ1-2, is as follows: SAVISQKPSRDICQRGTSLTIQCQVDSQVTMMFWYRQQPGQSLTLIATANQGSEATYESGFVIDKFPISRPNLTFSTLTVSNMSPEDSSIYLCSVDEGEGIYGYTFGSGTRLTVV.

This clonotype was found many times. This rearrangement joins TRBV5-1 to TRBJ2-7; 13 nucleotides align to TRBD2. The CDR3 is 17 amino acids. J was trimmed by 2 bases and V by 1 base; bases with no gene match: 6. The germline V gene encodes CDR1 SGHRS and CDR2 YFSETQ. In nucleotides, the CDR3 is TGCGCCAGCAGCTTGACTAGCGGGGGGGCAGGCCCCTACGAGCAGTACTTC. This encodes CASSLTSGGAGPYEQYF.

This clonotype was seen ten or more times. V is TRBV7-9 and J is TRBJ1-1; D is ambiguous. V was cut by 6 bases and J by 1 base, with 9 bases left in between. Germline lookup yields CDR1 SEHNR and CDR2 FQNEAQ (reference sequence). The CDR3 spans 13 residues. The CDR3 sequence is CASSPDPNTEAFF. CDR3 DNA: TGTGCCAGCAGTCCAGATCCGAACACTGAAGCTTTCTTT.

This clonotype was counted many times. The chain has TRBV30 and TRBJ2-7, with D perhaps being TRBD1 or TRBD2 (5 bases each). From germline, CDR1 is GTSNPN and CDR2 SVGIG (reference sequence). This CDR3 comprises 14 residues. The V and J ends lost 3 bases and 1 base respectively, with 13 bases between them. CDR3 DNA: TGTGCCTGGAGCGGGGCTCCTCATTCCTACGAGCAGTACTTC. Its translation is CAWSGAPHSYEQYF.

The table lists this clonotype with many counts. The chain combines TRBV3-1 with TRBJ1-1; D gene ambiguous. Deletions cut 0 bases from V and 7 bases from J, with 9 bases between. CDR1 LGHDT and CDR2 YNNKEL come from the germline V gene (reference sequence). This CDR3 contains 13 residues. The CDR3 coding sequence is TGTGCCAGCAGCCAAGACGGTACAGATGAAGCTTTCTTT. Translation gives CASSQDGTDEAFF. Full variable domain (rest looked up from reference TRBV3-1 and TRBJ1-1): DTAVSQTPKYLVTQMGNDKSIKCEQNLGHDTMYWYKQDSKKFLKIMFSYNNKELIINETVPNRFSPKSPDKAHLNLHINSLELGDSAVYFCASSQDGTDEAFFGQGTRLTVV.

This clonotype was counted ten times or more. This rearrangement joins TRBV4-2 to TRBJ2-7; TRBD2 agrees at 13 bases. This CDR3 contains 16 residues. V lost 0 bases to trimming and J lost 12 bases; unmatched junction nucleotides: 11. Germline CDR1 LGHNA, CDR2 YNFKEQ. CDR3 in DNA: TGTGCCAGCAGCCAAGATCCTCTCACTAGCGGGAGGGCCCTGTACTTC. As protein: CASSQDPLTSGRALYF.

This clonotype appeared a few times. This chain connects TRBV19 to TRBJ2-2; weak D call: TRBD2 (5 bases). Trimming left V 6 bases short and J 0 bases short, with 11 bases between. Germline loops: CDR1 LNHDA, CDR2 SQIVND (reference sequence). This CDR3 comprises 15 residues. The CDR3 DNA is TGTGCCAGTAGCCCTAGCATGACGAACACCGGGGAGCTGTTTTTT. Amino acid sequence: CASSPSMTNTGELFF.

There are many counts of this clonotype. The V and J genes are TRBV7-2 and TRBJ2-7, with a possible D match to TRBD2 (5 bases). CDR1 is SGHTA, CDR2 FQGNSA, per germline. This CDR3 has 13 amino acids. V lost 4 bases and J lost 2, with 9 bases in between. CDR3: CASSSRTAYEQYF. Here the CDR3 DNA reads TGTGCCAGCAGCTCACGGACTGCCTACGAGCAGTACTTC.

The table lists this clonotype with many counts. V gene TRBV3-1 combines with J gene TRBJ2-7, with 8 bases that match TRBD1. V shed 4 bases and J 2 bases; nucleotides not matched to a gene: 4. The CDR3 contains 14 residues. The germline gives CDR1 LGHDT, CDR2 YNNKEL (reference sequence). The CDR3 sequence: CASSPGTGAYEQYF. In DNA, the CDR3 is TGTGCCAGCAGCCCCGGGACAGGTGCCTACGAGCAGTACTTC.

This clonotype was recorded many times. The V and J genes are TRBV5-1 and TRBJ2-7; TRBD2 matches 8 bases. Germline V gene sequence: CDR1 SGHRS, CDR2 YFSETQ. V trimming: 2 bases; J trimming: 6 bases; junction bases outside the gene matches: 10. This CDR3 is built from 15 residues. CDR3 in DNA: TGCGCCAGCAGCTTAGACAGCGGGGGCCTTTCCGAGCAGTACTTC. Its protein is CASSLDSGGLSEQYF.

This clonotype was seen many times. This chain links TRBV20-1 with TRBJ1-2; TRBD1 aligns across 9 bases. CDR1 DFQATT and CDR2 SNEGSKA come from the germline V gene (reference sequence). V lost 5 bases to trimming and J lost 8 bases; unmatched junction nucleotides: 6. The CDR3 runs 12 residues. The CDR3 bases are TGCAGTGCTGCACAGGGGGCGGGGGGCTACACCTTC. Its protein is CSAAQGAGGYTF.

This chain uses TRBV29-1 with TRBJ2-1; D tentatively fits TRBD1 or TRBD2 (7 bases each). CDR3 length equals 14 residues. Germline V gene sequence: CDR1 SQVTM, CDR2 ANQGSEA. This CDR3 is CTSGDSGNWPEQFF. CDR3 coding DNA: TGCACCTCCGGGGACAGCGGGAATTGGCCTGAGCAGTTCTTC.